One and the same sample provided the 21 T cell receptor beta chains below, sequenced in a study of T cells in Graves' hyperthyroidism and ophthalmopathy. Amplified TCR beta CDR3 regions came from RNA transcripts. During a first-round RT-PCR of the TCR CDR3, the HTBI primer set was used. MiXCR, applied by TCRdb to the multiplex PCR reads, yields one record per CDR3 protein. Here the sample spans around 390,000 distinct CDR3 sequences, more than 12% being singletons. The sample consisted of blood. The receptors stem from a woman aged 25-40 years with Graves' ophthalmopathy.

This clonotype was picked up many times. This chain joins TRBV9 and TRBJ2-7; TRBD2 might be the D (5 bases). CDR1 is SGDLS, CDR2 YYNGEE, per germline. V dropped 7 bases and J dropped 3 bases, with 8 bases sitting between them. This CDR3 is 11 amino acids long. The CDR3 spells CASGGDYEQYF. CDR3 in DNA: TGTGCCAGCGGAGGAGACTACGAGCAGTACTTC.

Many counts were recorded for this clonotype. The gene calls are TRBV18 and TRBJ2-3; possible D gene TRBD2, 5 bases. The germline V and J ends were trimmed by 4 bases and 5 bases, with 13 bases remaining between them. CDR1 is KGHSH and CDR2 is LQKENI in the germline V gene. There are 14 residues in the CDR3. The CDR3 protein is CASSLRGSLDTQYF. The CDR3 DNA sequence: TGTGCCAGCTCACTGAGAGGGTCCCTAGATACGCAGTATTTT.

This chain connects TRBV7-9 to TRBJ1-1; no clear D. The germline V gene encodes CDR1 SEHNR and CDR2 FQNEAQ (reference sequence). This CDR3 has 12 residues. Trimming stripped 2 bases from V and 6 bases from J, with 7 bases between. The CDR3 loop is CASSLLQSEAFF. DNA of the CDR3: TGTGCCAGCAGCTTATTGCAGTCTGAAGCTTTCTTT.

The sample holds a few counts of this clonotype. The chain combines TRBV7-6 with TRBJ2-1; unclear D gene. The CDR3 is 12 residues long. V lost 5 bases and J lost 8, with 10 bases in between. Germline loops: CDR1 SGHVS, CDR2 FNYEAQ. The CDR3 DNA sequence: TGTGCCAGCAGCGTGGGCGGCGATGAGCAGTTCTTC. This gives the protein CASSVGGDEQFF.

The chain employs TRBV7-9 and TRBJ2-2; perhaps TRBD2 as D (6 bases). In germline, CDR1 is SEHNR, CDR2 FQNEAQ (reference sequence). The CDR3 length is 15 residues. Trimming removed 2 bases at V and 1 base at J, with 8 bases between. In DNA form, the CDR3 reads TGTGCCAGCAGCTTACTCGGGGGGAACACCGGGGAGCTGTTTTTT. It translates to CASSLLGGNTGELFF.

This clonotype was found a few times. This rearrangement joins TRBV11-3 to TRBJ1-2; D remains unclear. Germline V lookup: CDR1 SGHNT, CDR2 YENEEA. Trimming took off 8 bases at V and 2 bases at J, with 12 bases between the two ends. CDR3 size: 13 residues. Written as DNA, the CDR3 is TGTGCCAGCCGGGCGGGGAAAAACTATGGCTACACCTTC. Translation gives CASRAGKNYGYTF.

This clonotype occurred many times. At one boundary the junction diverges from the germline segment, which might be a read error. The rearrangement links TRBV18 to TRBJ2-7; 7 bases agree with TRBD2. This CDR3 has 13 residues. CDR1 is KGHSH, CDR2 LQKENI, per germline. The CDR3 sequence: CVSSPRGEYEQYF. The CDR3 coding sequence is TGTGTCAGCTCACCACGGGGGGAATACGAGCAGTACTTC.

This clonotype was recorded only once. Possible read error: a much larger clone is one base away. The chain employs TRBV20-1 and TRBJ2-7; tentative D call: TRBD2 (6 bases). The length of the CDR3 is 12 residues. The germline CDR1 and CDR2 sequences are DFQATT and SNEGSKA (reference sequence). CDR3 sequence: CSASRGSYEQCF. In DNA, the CDR3 is TGCAGTGCTAGCCGGGGGTCCTACGAGCAGTGCTTC.

The chain couples TRBV10-3 to TRBJ2-5; TRBD1 is a possible D gene (6 bases). The CDR3 has 15 amino acids. Trimming took 0 bases from V and 2 from J, leaving 10 bases between them. CDR1 and CDR2 (germline): ENHRY, SYGVKD. The DNA for the CDR3 is TGTGCCATCAGTGAGTCTGGACAGAGACAAGAGACCCAGTACTTC. It encodes CAISESGQRQETQYF.

This clonotype was seen at least ten times. The chain recombines TRBV27 with TRBJ2-7, with 8 bases identical to TRBD1. V trimming: 0 bases; J trimming: 2 bases; junction bases outside the gene matches: 0. This CDR3 spans 14 amino acids. The germline V gene has CDR1 MNHEY and CDR2 SMNVEV (reference sequence). CDR3: CASSLSGQAYEQYF. CDR3 sequence (DNA): TGTGCCAGCAGTTTATCGGGACAGGCCTACGAGCAGTACTTC.

The sample holds many counts of this clonotype. This chain links TRBV20-1 with TRBJ2-5; D call uncertain. This CDR3 has 11 residues. V lost 5 bases to trimming and J lost 4 bases, with 8 bases between them. CDR1 and CDR2 from the germline V gene are DFQATT and SNEGSKA (reference sequence). This CDR3 is CSARKGETQYF. In DNA form, the CDR3 reads TGCAGTGCTCGAAAAGGAGAGACCCAGTACTTC.

This clonotype was seen at least ten times. This chain links TRBV3-1 with TRBJ1-1; 8 nucleotides align to TRBD1. V gave up 1 base and J gave up 11 bases; unmatched junction bases: 3. Per the germline V gene, CDR1 is LGHDT and CDR2 is YNNKEL (reference sequence). The CDR3 covers 12 residues. CDR3 region: CASSQVDRAAFF. For the CDR3, the DNA is TGTGCCAGCAGCCAAGTGGACAGGGCGGCTTTCTTT.

The genes are TRBV7-9 and TRBJ2-1; 8 bases match TRBD2. The CDR3 sequence is 18 residues long. From germline, CDR1 is SEHNR and CDR2 FQNEAQ (reference sequence). Losses at the gene ends were 3 bases for V and 7 bases for J; bases not matched to a gene: 17. CDR3 sequence (DNA): TGTGCCAGCAGCTTCGGGCGGGGGGACGAGTTCCCTCGGAATGAGCAGTTCTTC. Its protein is CASSFGRGDEFPRNEQFF.

Concerning this clonotype itself: Compared with germline, one end of the junction differs, possibly owing to a read error. The chain carries TRBV7-3 and TRBJ2-2; D is possibly TRBD1 (5 bases). This CDR3 spans 15 amino acids. Germline CDR1 SGHTA, CDR2 FQGTGA. Here the CDR3 reads CATSLKSGSSGELFF. CDR3 nucleotides: TGTGCCACCAGCTTAAAGTCAGGGTCCTCCGGGGAGCTGTTTTTT.

This clonotype has a handful of counts. This chain joins TRBV28 and TRBJ1-6, with D unresolved. Trimming removed 7 bases at V and 13 bases at J, with 11 bases between. The CDR3 loop spans 11 amino acids. Germline V CDR1 and CDR2: MDHEN, SYDVKM. CDR3 in DNA: TGTGCCAGCACCCTAGTCTCGCCCCTCCACTTT. It encodes CASTLVSPLHF.

The rearrangement uses TRBV6-1 and TRBJ1-1; no clear D gene. Trimming left V 5 bases short and J 4 bases short, with 14 bases between. CDR3 length equals 14 residues. Germline V gene sequence: CDR1 MNHNS, CDR2 SASEGT. CDR3 coding DNA: TGTGCCAGCAGTTCCCGATCCTGGAGCACTGAAGCTTTCTTT. Translating it yields CASSSRSWSTEAFF.

The chain couples TRBV5-4 to TRBJ2-5; D unresolved. The CDR3 is 16 amino acids. Germline V CDR1 and CDR2: SGHNT, YYREEE (reference sequence). Trimming took 5 bases from V and 0 from J, leaving 17 bases between them. CDR3 bases: TGTGCCAGCAGTTTCGGTGAACAGAGTAACCAAGAGACCCAGTACTTC. Its translation is CASSFGEQSNQETQYF.

V and J are TRBV7-9 and TRBJ1-6; D remains ambiguous. Germline values: CDR1 SEHNR, CDR2 FQNEAQ (reference sequence). V lost 3 bases to trimming and J lost 8 bases, with 8 bases between them. The CDR3 length is 13 residues. The CDR3, as DNA: TGTGCCAGCAGCTTGGCTATGGATTCACCCCTCCACTTT. Translated: CASSLAMDSPLHF.

This clonotype was seen repeatedly, ten times or more. The J gene is TRBJ2-4, the V gene TRBV7-8; D not certain. CDR3 length: 15 amino acids. The germline gives CDR1 SGHVS, CDR2 FQNEAQ. The V gene lost 2 bases and the J gene lost 2 bases, with 10 bases spanning the gap. For the CDR3, the DNA is TGTGCCAGCAGCTTAAGTGCAATGTCCAAAAACATTCAGTACTTC. Residues: CASSLSAMSKNIQYF.

This clonotype was counted many times. This chain uses TRBV30 with TRBJ2-3; the D gene could be TRBD1 or TRBD2 (5 bases each). This CDR3 spans 15 amino acids. Germline V CDR1 and CDR2: GTSNPN, SVGIG (reference sequence). CDR3 sequence reads: CAGSPDGTHTDTQYF. The CDR3 bases are TGTGCAGGATCGCCAGACGGGACCCACACAGATACGCAGTATTTT.

The chain joins TRBV6-1 to TRBJ1-2, with D possibly TRBD1 on 5 matching bases. This CDR3 has 16 residues. CDR1 and CDR2 from the germline V gene are MNHNS and SASEGT. The V end was cut by 7 bases, the J end by 4 bases, with 22 bases between. The CDR3 DNA reads TGTGCCAGCACTCCCGGGACGGCGGCGTTCGGCTATGGCTACACCTTC. This gives the protein CASTPGTAAFGYGYTF.